Listed here are 7 T cell receptor beta chains from one sample, sequenced in a study of shared clonotypes between healthy human individuals. Assay used: immunoSEQ multiplex PCR; TCRdb lists only in-frame clones, some missing. The data hold 2 million to 2.5 million clones, with about 90% observed a single time. The sequenced material came from naive CD4+ T cells from PBMCs. Subset: CD45RA+ positively selected. The receptor source for this set is a man between 18 and 29 years old in good health. Some clones in this sample may be carry-over from other donors' samples.

CDR3 in DNA: TGCGCCAGCAGCGGTATACGAGGGGGAACAGATACGCAGTATTTT. Encoded protein: CASSGIRGGTDTQYF. The rearrangement uses TRBV5-1 and TRBJ2-3, with a possible D match to TRBD1 (6 bases). The V gene lost 4 bases and the J gene lost 3 bases, with 15 bases spanning the gap. The CDR3 consists of 15 residues. Germline loops: CDR1 SGHRS, CDR2 YFSETQ.

This chain links TRBV7-6 with TRBJ2-2; 7 nucleotides agree with TRBD2. V shed 5 bases and J 3 bases; nucleotides not matched to a gene: 3. CDR3 length: 14 residues. Germline-derived CDR1 and CDR2 are SGHVS and FNYEAQ. CDR3 coding DNA: TGTGCCAGCAGCAGCGGGACCCACACCGGGGAGCTGTTTTTT. Amino acids: CASSSGTHTGELFF.

This clone was seen only once. The V and J genes are TRBV29-1 and TRBJ1-1; no firm D call. The CDR3 runs 15 residues. Trimming removed 4 bases from V and 0 bases from J, with 15 bases in between. Germline V gives CDR1 SQVTM, CDR2 ANQGSEA. The CDR3 here is CSVGSGFYMNTEAFF. CDR3 nucleotides: TGCAGCGTTGGGTCGGGGTTCTACATGAACACTGAAGCTTTCTTT.

The rearrangement links TRBV27 to TRBJ2-5, with TRBD2 matching 10 bases. With 7 bases clipped from V and 6 bases from J, the junction kept 14 bases outside the gene matches. The germline V gene encodes CDR1 MNHEY and CDR2 SMNVEV (reference sequence). The CDR3 has 16 amino acids. The CDR3 region has the DNA TGTGCCAGCACTTTGGAATTCAGCGGGAGGGGTAAGACCCAGTACTTC. This encodes CASTLEFSGRGKTQYF.

The rearrangement links TRBV7-9 to TRBJ2-3; D call uncertain. Germline CDR1 and CDR2: SEHNR and FQNEAQ (reference sequence). The CDR3 totals 14 residues. V was clipped by 6 bases and J by 4 bases, with 14 bases between them. As DNA, the CDR3 is TGTGCCAGCAGACGTCCGGGTTCCCCAGATACGCAGTATTTT. It specifies CASRRPGSPDTQYF.

The chain uses TRBV11-2 and TRBJ2-5, with D uncertain. The CDR3 runs to 13 residues. The germline V gene encodes CDR1 SGHAT and CDR2 FQNNGV. Trimming shortened V by 5 bases and J by 5 bases, and 12 bases separated the two germline ends. CDR3 sequence (DNA): TGTGCCAGCAGCGGCGTAAACGGGGAGACCCAGTACTTC. Translating gives CASSGVNGETQYF.

The V and J genes are TRBV11-2 and TRBJ1-4; D call uncertain. Trimming cost V 3 bases and J 4 bases, with 6 bases left between them. The length of the CDR3 is 13 residues. Germline V gives CDR1 SGHAT, CDR2 FQNNGV. Here the CDR3 reads CASSFLRNEKLFF. The CDR3 DNA follows: TGTGCCAGCAGCTTTTTGCGTAATGAAAAACTGTTTTTT.